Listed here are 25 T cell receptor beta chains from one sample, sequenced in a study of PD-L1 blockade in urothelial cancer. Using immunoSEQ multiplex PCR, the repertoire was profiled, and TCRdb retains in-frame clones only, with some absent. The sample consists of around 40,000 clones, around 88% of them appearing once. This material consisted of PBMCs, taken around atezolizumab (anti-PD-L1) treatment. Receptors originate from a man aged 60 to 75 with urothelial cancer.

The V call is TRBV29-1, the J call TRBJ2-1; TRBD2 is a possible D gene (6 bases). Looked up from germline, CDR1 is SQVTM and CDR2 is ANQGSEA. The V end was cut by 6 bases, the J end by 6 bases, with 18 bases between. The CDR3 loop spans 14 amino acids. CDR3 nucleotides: TGCAGCGTCGGGGAGGTCCTAGCTGTCAATGAGCAGTTCTTC. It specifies CSVGEVLAVNEQFF.

DNA of the CDR3: TGTGCCATCAGTGGCTCCCCCCTAGCGGCCTCCTACAATGAGCAGTTCTTC. This translates into CAISGSPLAASYNEQFF. This chain joins TRBV10-3 and TRBJ2-1; TRBD2 matches at 7 bases. V dropped 4 bases and J dropped 0; count of bases not matched to a gene: 9. In germline, CDR1 is ENHRY, CDR2 SYGVKD. CDR3 length: 17 residues.

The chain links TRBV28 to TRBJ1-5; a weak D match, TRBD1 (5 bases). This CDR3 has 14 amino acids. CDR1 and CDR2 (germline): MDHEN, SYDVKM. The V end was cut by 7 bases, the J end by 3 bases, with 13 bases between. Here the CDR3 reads CASISGGDNQPQHF. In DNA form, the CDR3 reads TGTGCCAGCATAAGCGGGGGGGACAATCAGCCCCAGCATTTT.

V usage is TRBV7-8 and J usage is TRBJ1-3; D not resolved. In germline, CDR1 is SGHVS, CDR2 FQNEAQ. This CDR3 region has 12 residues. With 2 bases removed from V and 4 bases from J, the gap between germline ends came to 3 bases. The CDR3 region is CASSLQGNTIYF. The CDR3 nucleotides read TGTGCCAGCAGCTTACAGGGAAACACCATATATTTT.

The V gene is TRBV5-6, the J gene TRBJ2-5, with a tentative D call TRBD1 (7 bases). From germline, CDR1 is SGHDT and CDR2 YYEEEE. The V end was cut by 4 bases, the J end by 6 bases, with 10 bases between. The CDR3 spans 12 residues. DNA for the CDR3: TGTGCCAGCAGCCCAGGGGGGCAGACCCAGTACTTC. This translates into CASSPGGQTQYF. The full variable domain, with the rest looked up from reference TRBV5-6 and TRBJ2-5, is DAGVTQSPTHLIKTRGQQVTLRCSPKSGHDTVSWYQQALGQGPQFIFQYYEEEERQRGNFPDRFSGHQFPNYSSELNVNALLLGDSALYLCASSPGGQTQYFGPGTRLLVL.

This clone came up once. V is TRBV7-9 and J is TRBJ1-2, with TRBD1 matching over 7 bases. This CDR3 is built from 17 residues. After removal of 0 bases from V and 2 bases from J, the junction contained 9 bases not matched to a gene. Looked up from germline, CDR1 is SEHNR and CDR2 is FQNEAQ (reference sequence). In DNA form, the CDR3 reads TGTGCCAGCAGCTTAGCCCCCCGACAGGGAGGCAACTATGGCTACACCTTC. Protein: CASSLAPRQGGNYGYTF.

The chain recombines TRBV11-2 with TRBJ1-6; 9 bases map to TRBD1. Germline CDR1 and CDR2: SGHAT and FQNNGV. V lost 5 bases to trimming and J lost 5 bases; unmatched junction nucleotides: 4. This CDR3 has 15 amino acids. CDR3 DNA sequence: TGTGCCAGCAGCCCTCGGACAGGGGATAATTCACCCCTCCACTTT. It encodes CASSPRTGDNSPLHF.

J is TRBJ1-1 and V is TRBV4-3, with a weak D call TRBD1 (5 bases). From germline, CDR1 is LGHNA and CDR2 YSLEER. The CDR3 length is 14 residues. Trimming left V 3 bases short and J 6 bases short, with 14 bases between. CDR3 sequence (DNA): TGCGCCAGCAGCCACGCCGGATACAGGCCTGAAGCTTTCTTT. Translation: CASSHAGYRPEAFF.

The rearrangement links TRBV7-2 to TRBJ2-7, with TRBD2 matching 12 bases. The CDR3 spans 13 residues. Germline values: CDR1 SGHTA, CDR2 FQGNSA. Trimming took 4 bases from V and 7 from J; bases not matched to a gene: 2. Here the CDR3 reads CASSSGLAGEQYF. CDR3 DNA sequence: TGTGCCAGCAGCTCTGGACTAGCGGGGGAGCAGTACTTC.

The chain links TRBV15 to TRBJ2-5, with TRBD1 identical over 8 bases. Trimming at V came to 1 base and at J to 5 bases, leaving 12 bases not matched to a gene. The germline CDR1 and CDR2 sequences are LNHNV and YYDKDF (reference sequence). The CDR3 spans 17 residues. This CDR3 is CATSRGGQGRREETQYF. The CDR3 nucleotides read TGTGCCACCAGCAGAGGCGGACAGGGAAGGAGAGAGGAGACCCAGTACTTC.

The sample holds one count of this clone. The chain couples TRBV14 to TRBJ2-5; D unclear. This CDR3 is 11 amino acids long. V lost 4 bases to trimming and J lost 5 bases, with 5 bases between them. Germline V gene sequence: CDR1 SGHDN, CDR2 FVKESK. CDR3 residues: CASSLLETQYF. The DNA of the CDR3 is TGTGCCAGCAGCCTCTTGGAGACCCAGTACTTC.

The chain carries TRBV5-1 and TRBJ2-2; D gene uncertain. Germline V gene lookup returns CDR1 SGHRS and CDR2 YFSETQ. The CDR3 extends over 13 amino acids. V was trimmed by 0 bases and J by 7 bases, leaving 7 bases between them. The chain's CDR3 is CASSLEEFGELFF. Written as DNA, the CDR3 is TGCGCCAGCAGCTTGGAAGAGTTCGGGGAGCTGTTTTTT.

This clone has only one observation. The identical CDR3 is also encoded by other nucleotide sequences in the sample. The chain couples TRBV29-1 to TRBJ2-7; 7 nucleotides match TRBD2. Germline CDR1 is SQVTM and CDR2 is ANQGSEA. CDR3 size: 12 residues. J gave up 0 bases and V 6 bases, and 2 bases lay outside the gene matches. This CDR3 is CSVSGGSYEQYF. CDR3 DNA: TGCAGCGTCTCGGGAGGCTCCTACGAGCAGTACTTC.

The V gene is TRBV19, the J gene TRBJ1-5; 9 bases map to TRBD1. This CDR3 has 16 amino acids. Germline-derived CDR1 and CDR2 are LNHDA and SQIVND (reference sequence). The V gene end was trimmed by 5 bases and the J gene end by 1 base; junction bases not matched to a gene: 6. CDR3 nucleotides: TGTGCCAGTAGTCGACAGGGACAGGGAAGCAATCAGCCCCAGCATTTT. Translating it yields CASSRQGQGSNQPQHF.

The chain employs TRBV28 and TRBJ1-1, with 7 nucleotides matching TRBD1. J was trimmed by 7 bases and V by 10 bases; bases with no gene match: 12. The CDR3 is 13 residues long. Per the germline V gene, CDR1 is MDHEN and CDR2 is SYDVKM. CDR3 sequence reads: CATTEGARGEAFF. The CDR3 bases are TGTGCCACAACGGAGGGGGCTCGGGGTGAAGCTTTCTTT. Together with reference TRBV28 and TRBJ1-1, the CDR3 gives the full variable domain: DVKVTQSSRYLVKRTGEKVFLECVQDMDHENMFWYRQDPGLGLRLIYFSYDVKMKEKGDIPEGYSVSREKKERFSLILESASTNQTSMYLCATTEGARGEAFFGQGTRLTVV.

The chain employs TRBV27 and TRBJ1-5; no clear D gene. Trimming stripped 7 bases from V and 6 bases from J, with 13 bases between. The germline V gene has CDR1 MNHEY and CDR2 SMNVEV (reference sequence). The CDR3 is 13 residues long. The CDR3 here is CASTSGLGQPQHF. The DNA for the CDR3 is TGTGCCAGCACCAGCGGGTTAGGTCAGCCCCAGCATTTT.

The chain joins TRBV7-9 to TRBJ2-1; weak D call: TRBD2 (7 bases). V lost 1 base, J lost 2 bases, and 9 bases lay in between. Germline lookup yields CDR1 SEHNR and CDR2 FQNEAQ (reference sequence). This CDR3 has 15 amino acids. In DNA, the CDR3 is TGTGCCAGCAGCTTAGGAGGGGGGGCCTACAATGAGCAGTTCTTC. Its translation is CASSLGGGAYNEQFF. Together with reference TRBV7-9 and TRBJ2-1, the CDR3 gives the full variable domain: DTGVSQNPRHKITKRGQNVTFRCDPISEHNRLYWYRQTLGQGPEFLTYFQNEAQLEKSRLLSDRFSAERPKGSFSTLEIQRTEQGDSAMYLCASSLGGGAYNEQFFGPGTRLTVL.

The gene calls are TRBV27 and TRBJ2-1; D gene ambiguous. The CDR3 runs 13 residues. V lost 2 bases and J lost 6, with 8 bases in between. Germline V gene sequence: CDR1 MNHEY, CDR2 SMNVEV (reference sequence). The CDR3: CASSLRGINEQFF. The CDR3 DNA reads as TGTGCCAGCAGTTTAAGAGGAATCAATGAGCAGTTCTTC.

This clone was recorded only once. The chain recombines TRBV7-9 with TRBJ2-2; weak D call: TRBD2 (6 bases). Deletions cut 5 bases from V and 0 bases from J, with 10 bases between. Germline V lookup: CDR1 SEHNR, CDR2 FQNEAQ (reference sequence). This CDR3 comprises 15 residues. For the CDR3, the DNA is TGTGCCAGCAGCCCTAGGGACTCGAACACCGGGGAGCTGTTTTTT. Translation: CASSPRDSNTGELFF.

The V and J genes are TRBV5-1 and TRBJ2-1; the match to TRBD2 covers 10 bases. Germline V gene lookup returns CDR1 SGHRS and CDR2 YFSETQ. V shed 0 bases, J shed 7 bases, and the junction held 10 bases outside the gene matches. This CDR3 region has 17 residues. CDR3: CASSLGLEAGGRNEQFF. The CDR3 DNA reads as TGCGCCAGCAGCTTGGGACTGGAAGCGGGGGGGAGAAATGAGCAGTTCTTC.

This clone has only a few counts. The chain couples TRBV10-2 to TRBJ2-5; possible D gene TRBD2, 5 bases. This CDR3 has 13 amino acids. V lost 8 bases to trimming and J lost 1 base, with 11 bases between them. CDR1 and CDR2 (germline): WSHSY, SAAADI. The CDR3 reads CASGHGIQETQYF. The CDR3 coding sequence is TGCGCCAGCGGGCACGGGATCCAAGAGACCCAGTACTTC.

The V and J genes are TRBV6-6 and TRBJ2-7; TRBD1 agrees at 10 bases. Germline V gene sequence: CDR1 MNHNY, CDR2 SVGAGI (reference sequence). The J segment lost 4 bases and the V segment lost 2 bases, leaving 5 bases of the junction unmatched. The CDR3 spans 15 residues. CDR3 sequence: CASSYPGQGTYEQYF. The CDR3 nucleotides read TGTGCCAGCAGTTACCCGGGACAGGGGACTTACGAGCAGTACTTC.

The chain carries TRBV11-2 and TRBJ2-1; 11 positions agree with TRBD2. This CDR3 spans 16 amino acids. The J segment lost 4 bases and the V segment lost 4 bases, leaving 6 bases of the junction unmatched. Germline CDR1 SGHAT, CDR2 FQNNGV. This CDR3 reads CASSYTSGGGYNEQFF. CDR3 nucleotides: TGTGCCAGCAGCTACACTAGCGGGGGAGGTTACAATGAGCAGTTCTTC.

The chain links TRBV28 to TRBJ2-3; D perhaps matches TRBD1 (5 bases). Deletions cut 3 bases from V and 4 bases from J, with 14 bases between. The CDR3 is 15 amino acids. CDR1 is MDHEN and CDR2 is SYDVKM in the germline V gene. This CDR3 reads CASSFPWGGSDTQYF. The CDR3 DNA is TGTGCCAGCAGTTTTCCCTGGGGCGGTTCAGATACGCAGTATTTT.

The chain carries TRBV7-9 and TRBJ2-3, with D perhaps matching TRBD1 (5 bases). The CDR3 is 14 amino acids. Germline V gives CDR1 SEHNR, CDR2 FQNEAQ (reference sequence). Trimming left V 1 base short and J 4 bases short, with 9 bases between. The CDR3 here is CASSLEGISDTQYF. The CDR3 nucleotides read TGTGCCAGCAGCTTAGAGGGGATTTCAGATACGCAGTATTTT.